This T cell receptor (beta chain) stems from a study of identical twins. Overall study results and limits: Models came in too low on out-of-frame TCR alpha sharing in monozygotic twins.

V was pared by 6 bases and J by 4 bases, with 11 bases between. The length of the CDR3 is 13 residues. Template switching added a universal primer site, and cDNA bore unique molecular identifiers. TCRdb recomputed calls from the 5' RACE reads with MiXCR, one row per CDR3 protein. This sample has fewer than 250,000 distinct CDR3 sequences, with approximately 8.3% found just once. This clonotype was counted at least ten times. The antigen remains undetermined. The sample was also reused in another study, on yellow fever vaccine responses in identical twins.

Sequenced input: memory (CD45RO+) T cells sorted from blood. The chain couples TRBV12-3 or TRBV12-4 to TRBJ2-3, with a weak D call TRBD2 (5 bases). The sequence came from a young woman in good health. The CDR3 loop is CASRTTSSDTQYF. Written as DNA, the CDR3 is TGTGCCAGCAGAACTACTAGTTCAGATACGCAGTATTTT.